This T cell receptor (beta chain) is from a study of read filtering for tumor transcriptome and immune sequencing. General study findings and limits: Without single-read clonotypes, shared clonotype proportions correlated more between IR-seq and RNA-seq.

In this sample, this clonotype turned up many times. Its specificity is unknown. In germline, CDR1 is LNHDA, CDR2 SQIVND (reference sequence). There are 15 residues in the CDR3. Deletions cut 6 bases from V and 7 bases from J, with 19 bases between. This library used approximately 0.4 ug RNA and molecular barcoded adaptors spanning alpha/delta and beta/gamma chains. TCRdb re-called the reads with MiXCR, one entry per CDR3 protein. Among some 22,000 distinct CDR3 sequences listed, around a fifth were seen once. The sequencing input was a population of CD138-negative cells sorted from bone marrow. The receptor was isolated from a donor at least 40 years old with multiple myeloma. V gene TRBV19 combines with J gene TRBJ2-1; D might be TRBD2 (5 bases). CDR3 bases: TGTGCCAGTAGCCGGCGCCTAGCCGCTGAGAATGAGCAGTTCTTC. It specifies CASSRRLAAENEQFF.